This T cell receptor (beta chain) was recorded in a study of blood T cells in healthy people across ages. Notes on the study in general: Among T cells, TCR beta diversity per million cells dropped roughly linearly as age rose. Naive T cell percentage showed a strong correlation with the diversity of TCR beta.

Germline values: CDR1 LNHDA, CDR2 SQIVND (reference sequence). CDR3 length equals 13 residues. Trimming stripped 5 bases from V and 4 bases from J, with 11 bases between. Turning to this clonotype: Antigen specificity is unknown.

Primers used in a second PCR of about 7 to 11 cycles were a sample-barcoded 5' primer and a J-beta primer mix. TCRdb called the 5' RACE reads again in MiXCR, with one record for every CDR3 protein. The sample lists 1,800,000 or so distinct CDR3 sequences; 39% were seen once. Peripheral blood samples of around 9.5 milliliters were drawn from each donor. Total RNA amounts of at least 6 micrograms were extracted per sample. This sequence was found in a human donor in good health. The sample comprised blood. The gene calls are TRBV19 and TRBJ1-2; the D gene is possibly TRBD1 (6 bases). CDR3 nucleotide sequence: TGTGCCAGTAGTTCACAGGGATTCTATGGCTACACCTTC. Residues: CASSSQGFYGYTF.